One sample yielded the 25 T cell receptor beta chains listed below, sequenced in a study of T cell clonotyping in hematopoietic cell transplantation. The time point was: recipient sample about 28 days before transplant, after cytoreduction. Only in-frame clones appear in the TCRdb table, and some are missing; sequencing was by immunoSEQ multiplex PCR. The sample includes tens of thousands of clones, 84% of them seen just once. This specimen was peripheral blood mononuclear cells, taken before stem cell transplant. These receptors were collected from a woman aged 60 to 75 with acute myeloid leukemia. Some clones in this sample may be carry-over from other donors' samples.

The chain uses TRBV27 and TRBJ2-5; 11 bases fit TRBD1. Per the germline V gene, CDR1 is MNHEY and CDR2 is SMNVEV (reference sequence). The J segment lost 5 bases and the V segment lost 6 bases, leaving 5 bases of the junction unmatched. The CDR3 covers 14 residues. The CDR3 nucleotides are TGTGCCAGCAGCCGGACAGGGGGCTATGAGACCCAGTACTTC. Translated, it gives CASSRTGGYETQYF.

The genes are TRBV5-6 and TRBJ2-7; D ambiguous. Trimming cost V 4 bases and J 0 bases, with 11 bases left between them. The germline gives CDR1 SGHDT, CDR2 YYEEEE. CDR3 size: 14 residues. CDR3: CASSHGSLSYEQYF. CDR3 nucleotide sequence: TGTGCCAGCAGCCACGGGTCTCTCTCCTACGAGCAGTACTTC.

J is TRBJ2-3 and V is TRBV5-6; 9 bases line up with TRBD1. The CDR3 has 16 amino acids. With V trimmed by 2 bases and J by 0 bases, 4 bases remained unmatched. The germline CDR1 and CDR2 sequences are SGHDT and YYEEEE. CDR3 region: CASSFRDRASTDTQYF. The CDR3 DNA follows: TGTGCCAGCAGCTTCCGGGACAGGGCTAGCACAGATACGCAGTATTTT.

CDR3 sequence: CASSFATSGRWGEQYF. The CDR3 bases are TGTGCCAGCAGTTTCGCAACTAGCGGGAGATGGGGCGAGCAGTACTTC. The V gene is TRBV28, the J gene TRBJ2-7, with TRBD2 matching over 11 bases. The junction had 10 bases not matched to a gene; V was cut back by 3 bases and J by 6 bases. The CDR3 runs 16 residues. Germline V CDR1 and CDR2: MDHEN, SYDVKM.

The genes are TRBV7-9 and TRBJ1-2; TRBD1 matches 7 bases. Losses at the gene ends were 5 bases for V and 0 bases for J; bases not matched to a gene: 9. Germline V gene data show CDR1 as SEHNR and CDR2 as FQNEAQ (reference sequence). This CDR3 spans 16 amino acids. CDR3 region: CASSPDRVVANYGYTF. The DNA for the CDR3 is TGTGCCAGCAGCCCTGACAGGGTTGTAGCTAACTATGGCTACACCTTC. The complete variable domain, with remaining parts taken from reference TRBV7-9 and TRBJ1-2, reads DTGVSQNPRHKITKRGQNVTFRCDPISEHNRLYWYRQTLGQGPEFLTYFQNEAQLEKSRLLSDRFSAERPKGSFSTLEIQRTEQGDSAMYLCASSPDRVVANYGYTFGSGTRLTVV.

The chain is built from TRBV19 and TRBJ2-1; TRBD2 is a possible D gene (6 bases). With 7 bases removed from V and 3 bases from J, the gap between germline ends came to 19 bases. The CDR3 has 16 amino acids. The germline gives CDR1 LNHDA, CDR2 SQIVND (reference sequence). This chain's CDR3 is CASTQWAGGFYNEQFF. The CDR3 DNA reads TGTGCCAGTACCCAATGGGCCGGGGGTTTCTACAATGAGCAGTTCTTC. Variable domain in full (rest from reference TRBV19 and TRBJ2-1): DGGITQSPKYLFRKEGQNVTLSCEQNLNHDAMYWYRQDPGQGLRLIYYSQIVNDFQKGDIAEGYSVSREKKESFPLTVTSAQKNPTAFYLCASTQWAGGFYNEQFFGPGTRLTVL.

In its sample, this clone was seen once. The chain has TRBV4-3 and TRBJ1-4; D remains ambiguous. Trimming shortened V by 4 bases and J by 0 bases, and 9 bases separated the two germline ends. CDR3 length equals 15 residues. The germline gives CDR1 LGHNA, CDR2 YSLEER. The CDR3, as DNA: TGCGCCAGCAGCCTGAGCGCGGCAACTAATGAAAAACTGTTTTTT. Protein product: CASSLSAATNEKLFF.

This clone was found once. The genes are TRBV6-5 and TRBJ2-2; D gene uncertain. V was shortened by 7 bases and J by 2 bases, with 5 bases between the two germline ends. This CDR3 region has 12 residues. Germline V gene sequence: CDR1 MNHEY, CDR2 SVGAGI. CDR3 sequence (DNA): TGTGCCAGCACCAAAAACACCGGGGAGCTGTTTTTT. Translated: CASTKNTGELFF.

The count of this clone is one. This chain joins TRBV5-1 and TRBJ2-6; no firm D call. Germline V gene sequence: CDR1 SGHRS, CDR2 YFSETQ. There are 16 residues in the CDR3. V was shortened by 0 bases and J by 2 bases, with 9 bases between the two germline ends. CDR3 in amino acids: CASSLADYTGANVLTF. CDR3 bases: TGCGCCAGCAGCTTGGCCGATTATACTGGGGCCAACGTCCTGACTTTC.

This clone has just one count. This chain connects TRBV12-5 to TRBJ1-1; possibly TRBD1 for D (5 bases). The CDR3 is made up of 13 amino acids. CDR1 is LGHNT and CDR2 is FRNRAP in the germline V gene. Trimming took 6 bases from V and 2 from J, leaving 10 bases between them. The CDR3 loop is CASGQGLNTEAFF. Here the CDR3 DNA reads TGTGCTAGTGGCCAGGGCCTAAACACTGAAGCTTTCTTT.

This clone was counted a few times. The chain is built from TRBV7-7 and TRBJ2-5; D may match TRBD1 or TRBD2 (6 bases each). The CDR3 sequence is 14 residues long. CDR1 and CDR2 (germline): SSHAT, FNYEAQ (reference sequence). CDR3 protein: CAYQGAEGEETQYF. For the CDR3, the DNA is TGTGCGTACCAAGGGGCGGAGGGGGAAGAGACCCAGTACTTC. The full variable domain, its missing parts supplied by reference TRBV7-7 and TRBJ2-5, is GAGVSQSPRYKVTKRGQDVTLRCDPISSHATLYWYQQALGQGPEFLTYFNYEAQPDKSGLPSDRFSAERPEGSISTLTIQRTEQRDSAMYRCAYQGAEGEETQYFGPGTRLLVL.

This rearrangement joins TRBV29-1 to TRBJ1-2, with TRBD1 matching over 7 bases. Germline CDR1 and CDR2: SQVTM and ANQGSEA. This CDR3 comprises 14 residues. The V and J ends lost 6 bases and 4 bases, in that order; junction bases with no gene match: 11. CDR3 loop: CSVSFRQGLYGYTF. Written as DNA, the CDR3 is TGCAGCGTATCATTCCGACAGGGCCTCTATGGCTACACCTTC.

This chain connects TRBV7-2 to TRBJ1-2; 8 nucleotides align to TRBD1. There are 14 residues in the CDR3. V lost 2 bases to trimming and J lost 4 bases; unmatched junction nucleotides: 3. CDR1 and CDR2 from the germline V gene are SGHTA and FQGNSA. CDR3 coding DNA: TGTGCCAGCAGCTTACAAACAGGGGGCTATGGCTACACCTTC. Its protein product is CASSLQTGGYGYTF.

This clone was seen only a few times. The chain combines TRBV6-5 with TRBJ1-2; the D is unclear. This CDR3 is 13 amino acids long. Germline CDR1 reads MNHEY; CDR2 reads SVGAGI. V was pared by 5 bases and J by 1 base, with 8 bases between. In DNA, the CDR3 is TGTGCCAGCAGTGTGACAATTAACTATGGCTACACCTTC. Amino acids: CASSVTINYGYTF.

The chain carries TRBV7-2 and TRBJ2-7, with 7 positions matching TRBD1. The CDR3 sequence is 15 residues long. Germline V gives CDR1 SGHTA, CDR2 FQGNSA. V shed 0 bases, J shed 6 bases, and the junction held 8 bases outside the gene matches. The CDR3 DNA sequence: TGTGCCAGCAGCTTAGCCGCGACAGGGAGTTCCGAGCAGTACTTC. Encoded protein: CASSLAATGSSEQYF. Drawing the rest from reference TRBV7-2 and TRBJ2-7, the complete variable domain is GAGVSQSPSNKVTEKGKDVELRCDPISGHTALYWYRQSLGQGLEFLIYFQGNSAPDKSGLPSDRFSAERTGGSVSTLTIQRTQQEDSAVYLCASSLAATGSSEQYFGPGTRLTVT.

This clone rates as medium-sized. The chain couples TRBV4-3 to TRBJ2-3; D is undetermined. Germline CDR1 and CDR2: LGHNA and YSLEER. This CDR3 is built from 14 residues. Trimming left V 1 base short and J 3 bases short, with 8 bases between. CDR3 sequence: CASSQVTLTDTQYF. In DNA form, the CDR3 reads TGCGCCAGCAGCCAAGTCACCTTGACAGATACGCAGTATTTT.

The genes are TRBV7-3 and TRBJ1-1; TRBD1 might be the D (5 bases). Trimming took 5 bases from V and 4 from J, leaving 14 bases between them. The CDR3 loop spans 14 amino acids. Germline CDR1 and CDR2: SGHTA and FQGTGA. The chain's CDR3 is CASSAYPGATEAFF. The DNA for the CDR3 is TGTGCCAGCAGCGCATATCCCGGGGCCACTGAAGCTTTCTTT.

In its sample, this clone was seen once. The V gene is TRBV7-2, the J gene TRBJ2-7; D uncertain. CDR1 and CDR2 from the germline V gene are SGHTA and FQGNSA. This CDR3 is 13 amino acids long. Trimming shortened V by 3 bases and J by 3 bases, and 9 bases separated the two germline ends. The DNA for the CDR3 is TGTGCCAGCAGCTTTGACGGTTACTACGAGCAGTACTTC. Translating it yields CASSFDGYYEQYF.

The CDR3 DNA reads TGCAGCGTCGGAAACCCTGGGGGCGGCAATGAGCAGTTCTTC. Translation: CSVGNPGGGNEQFF. The chain employs TRBV29-1 and TRBJ2-1; D possibly corresponds to TRBD1 (6 bases). This CDR3 has 14 residues. V lost 6 bases and J lost 6, with 18 bases in between. CDR1 is SQVTM and CDR2 is ANQGSEA in the germline V gene.

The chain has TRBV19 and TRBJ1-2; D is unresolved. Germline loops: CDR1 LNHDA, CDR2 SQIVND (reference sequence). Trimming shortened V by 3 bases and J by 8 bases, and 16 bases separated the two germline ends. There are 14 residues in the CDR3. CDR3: CASSITGSSIGYTF. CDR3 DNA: TGTGCCAGTAGTATCACGGGCAGTAGTATAGGCTACACCTTC.

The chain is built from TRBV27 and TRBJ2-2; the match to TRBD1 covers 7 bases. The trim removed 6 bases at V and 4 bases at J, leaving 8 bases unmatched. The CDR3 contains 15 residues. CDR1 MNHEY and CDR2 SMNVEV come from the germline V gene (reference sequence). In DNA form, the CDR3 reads TGTGCCAGCAGCACGACAGGGAGATCCACCGGGGAGCTGTTTTTT. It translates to CASSTTGRSTGELFF.

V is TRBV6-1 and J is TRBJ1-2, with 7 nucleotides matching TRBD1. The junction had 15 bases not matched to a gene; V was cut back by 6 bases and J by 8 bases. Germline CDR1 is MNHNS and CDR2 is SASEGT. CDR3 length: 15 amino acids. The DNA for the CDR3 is TGTGCCAGCAGGATAAGGGACAGTACCTCGAGCGGCTACACCTTC. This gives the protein CASRIRDSTSSGYTF.

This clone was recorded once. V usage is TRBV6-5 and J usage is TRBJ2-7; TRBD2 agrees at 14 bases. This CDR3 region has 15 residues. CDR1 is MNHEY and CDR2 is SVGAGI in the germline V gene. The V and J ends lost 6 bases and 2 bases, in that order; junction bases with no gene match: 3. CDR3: CASSWTSGGPYEQYF. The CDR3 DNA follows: TGTGCCAGCAGCTGGACTAGCGGGGGGCCCTACGAGCAGTACTTC.

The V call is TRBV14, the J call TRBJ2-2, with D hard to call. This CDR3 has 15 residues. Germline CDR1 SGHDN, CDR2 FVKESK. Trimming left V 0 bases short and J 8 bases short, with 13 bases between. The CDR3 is CASSQDPGWSGELFF. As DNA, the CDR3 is TGTGCCAGCAGCCAAGATCCCGGGTGGTCGGGGGAGCTGTTTTTT.

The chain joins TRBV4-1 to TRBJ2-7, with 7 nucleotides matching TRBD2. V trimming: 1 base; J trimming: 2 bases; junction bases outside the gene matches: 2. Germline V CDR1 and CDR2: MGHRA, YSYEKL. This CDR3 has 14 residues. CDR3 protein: CASSQGLATYEQYF. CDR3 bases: TGCGCCAGCAGCCAAGGACTAGCCACCTACGAGCAGTACTTC.